Included here is one T cell receptor (beta chain) sequence, with context. The data belong to a study of blood T cell repertoires in COVID-19. Study as a whole: Specimens from acute and convalescent COVID-19 originated in the United States, Italy and Spain. In each case, the material was cDNA or gDNA derived from T cells, B-cell-depleted T cells, or PBMCs.

CDR3 size: 11 residues. CDR1 and CDR2 from the germline V gene are DFQATT and SNEGSKA (reference sequence). Trimming cost V 6 bases and J 6 bases, with 9 bases left between them. Original data processing: Amplification from reference gene primers served as the basis for estimated nucleated cell counts. Profiling relied on immunoSEQ multiplex PCR, and the TCRdb table lists in-frame clones only, not all of them. V and J calls and clone size are copied from that table; D and trimming were computed from the DNA. The sample contains 150,000 to 200,000 clones, approximately 86% of which appear only once. The sequence came from a man aged 18 to 29 with acute or convalescent COVID-19. The gene calls are TRBV20-1 and TRBJ1-3; D remains unclear. Specimen: peripheral blood. As DNA, the CDR3 is TGCAGTGCCAGGATAGTAAACACCATATATTTT. Translation gives CSARIVNTIYF.